A selection of T cell receptor beta chains follows, all from one sample in a study of cytomegalovirus exposure and HLA in healthy donors. Clones were sequenced by immunoSEQ multiplex PCR, and TCRdb holds only the in-frame ones, with some missing. The data show about 200,000 clones, with around 87% seen just once and more than 1.5% held by the top ten. The specimen was PBMCs. The receptors derive from a woman between 18 and 30 years old in good health and CMV-seronegative. Each CDR3 is given with its conserved first and last residue. A D gene is named only where the DNA matches it firmly. Expanded clones are given a class, and other clones once, few, many or no size at all.

abundance: .
d_gene: .
j_gene: TRBJ1-2
v_gene: TRBV14
CDR3aa: CASSHLGPDSLANYGYTF
CDR3nt: TGTGCCAGCAGCCATCTCGGCCCCGACAGCTTAGCTAACTATGGCTACACCTTC

abundance: .
d_gene: .
j_gene: TRBJ2-7
v_gene: TRBV4-1
CDR3aa: CASSRGGSGTTYEQYF
CDR3nt: TGCGCCAGCAGCCGAGGGGGGTCAGGGACTACCTACGAGCAGTACTTC

abundance: .
d_gene: TRBD1
j_gene: TRBJ2-7
v_gene: TRBV6-5
CDR3aa: CASSQTGGPYEQYF
CDR3nt: TGTGCCAGCAGTCAGACAGGGGGCCCCTACGAGCAGTACTTC

abundance: .
d_gene: TRBD2
j_gene: TRBJ2-7
v_gene: TRBV4-1
CDR3aa: CASSHLAGGPYEQYF
CDR3nt: TGCGCCAGCAGTCACCTAGCGGGGGGGCCCTACGAGCAGTACTTC

abundance: .
d_gene: TRBD2
j_gene: TRBJ2-1
v_gene: TRBV15
CDR3aa: CATSRDVAGGYNEQFF
CDR3nt: TGTGCCACCAGCAGAGATGTGGCGGGAGGATACAATGAGCAGTTCTTC

abundance: .
d_gene: .
j_gene: TRBJ2-3
v_gene: TRBV18
CDR3aa: CASSPPSGTDTQYF
CDR3nt: TGTGCCAGCTCACCACCTTCCGGCACAGATACGCAGTATTTT

abundance: once
d_gene: .
j_gene: TRBJ2-7
v_gene: TRBV6-1
CDR3aa: CASSSAQGPYEQYF
CDR3nt: TGTGCCAGCAGTTCAGCCCAGGGGCCCTACGAGCAGTACTTC

abundance: .
d_gene: .
j_gene: TRBJ1-6
v_gene: TRBV4-1
CDR3aa: CASSQGGTNSPLHF
CDR3nt: TGCGCCAGCAGCCAGGGGGGAACTAATTCACCCCTCCACTTT

abundance: .
d_gene: TRBD1
j_gene: TRBJ2-1
v_gene: TRBV15
CDR3aa: CATSRTTGGSYNEQFF
CDR3nt: TGTGCCACCAGCAGAACGACAGGGGGCTCCTACAATGAGCAGTTCTTC

abundance: .
d_gene: .
j_gene: TRBJ2-7
v_gene: TRBV11-3
CDR3aa: CASSWRTVAYEQYF
CDR3nt: TGTGCCAGCAGCTGGAGGACAGTCGCCTACGAGCAGTACTTC

abundance: .
d_gene: .
j_gene: TRBJ2-5
v_gene: TRBV4-1
CDR3aa: CASSQVVASPGAQYF
CDR3nt: TGCGCCAGCAGCCAAGTCGTGGCTAGCCCAGGGGCCCAGTACTTC

abundance: few
d_gene: .
j_gene: TRBJ2-4
v_gene: TRBV28
CDR3aa: CASTDLGRGNIQYF
CDR3nt: TGTGCCAGCACGGATTTGGGGCGGGGAAACATTCAGTACTTC

abundance: once
d_gene: TRBD2
j_gene: TRBJ2-1
v_gene: TRBV5-1
CDR3aa: CASSLVTSGYNEQFF
CDR3nt: TGCGCCAGCAGCTTGGTGACTAGCGGATACAATGAGCAGTTCTTC

abundance: once
d_gene: TRBD1
j_gene: TRBJ1-5
v_gene: TRBV27
CDR3aa: CASTPRGGTALYSNQPQHF
CDR3nt: TGTGCCAGCACCCCCCGAGGAGGGACAGCCCTGTATAGCAATCAGCCCCAGCATTTT

abundance: .
d_gene: TRBD1
j_gene: TRBJ2-5
v_gene: TRBV5-1
CDR3aa: CASSWGQDEETQYF
CDR3nt: TGCGCCAGCAGCTGGGGACAGGACGAAGAGACCCAGTACTTC

abundance: .
d_gene: .
j_gene: TRBJ1-2
v_gene: TRBV2
CDR3aa: CASSEGLRVGYGYTF
CDR3nt: TGTGCCAGCAGTGAAGGATTGAGGGTCGGCTATGGCTACACCTTC

abundance: .
d_gene: TRBD2
j_gene: TRBJ2-1
v_gene: TRBV29-1
CDR3aa: CSGGGTYNEQFF
CDR3nt: TGCAGCGGCGGGGGGACCTACAATGAGCAGTTCTTC

abundance: .
d_gene: .
j_gene: TRBJ2-7
v_gene: TRBV4-1
CDR3aa: CASSTGASGYEQYF
CDR3nt: TGCGCCAGCAGTACAGGAGCATCAGGCTACGAGCAGTACTTC

abundance: .
d_gene: .
j_gene: TRBJ2-3
v_gene: TRBV30
CDR3aa: CAWSRRGRDTQYF
CDR3nt: TGTGCCTGGAGTAGACGGGGAAGGGATACGCAGTATTTT

abundance: .
d_gene: TRBD2
j_gene: TRBJ2-1
v_gene: TRBV19
CDR3aa: CASTDVPGTINEQFF
CDR3nt: TGTGCCAGTACCGACGTACCCGGGACTATCAATGAGCAGTTCTTC

abundance: .
d_gene: TRBD1
j_gene: TRBJ1-1
v_gene: TRBV11-3
CDR3aa: CASSLTGITEAFF
CDR3nt: TGTGCCAGCAGCTTGACAGGGATAACTGAAGCTTTCTTT

abundance: .
d_gene: .
j_gene: TRBJ2-3
v_gene: TRBV19
CDR3aa: CASSRDDGLLTDTQYF
CDR3nt: TGTGCCAGTAGTCGGGATGATGGGTTACTCACAGATACGCAGTATTTT

abundance: .
d_gene: TRBD2
j_gene: TRBJ2-1
v_gene: TRBV9
CDR3aa: CASSPRGSSYNEQFF
CDR3nt: TGTGCCAGCAGCCCACGCGGGAGCTCCTACAATGAGCAGTTCTTC

abundance: .
d_gene: TRBD2
j_gene: TRBJ2-3
v_gene: TRBV5-1
CDR3aa: CASSLRVSGGADTQYF
CDR3nt: TGCGCCAGCAGCTTACGGGTTAGCGGGGGAGCAGATACGCAGTATTTT

abundance: .
d_gene: .
j_gene: TRBJ1-1
v_gene: TRBV5-4
CDR3aa: CASSLDRTLNTEAFF
CDR3nt: TGTGCCAGCAGCTTGGACAGAACACTTAACACTGAAGCTTTCTTT

abundance: .
d_gene: TRBD2
j_gene: TRBJ2-5
v_gene: TRBV19
CDR3aa: CASSIPGLADKYQETQYF
CDR3nt: TGTGCCAGTAGTATCCCGGGACTAGCAGATAAGTACCAAGAGACCCAGTACTTC

abundance: .
d_gene: .
j_gene: TRBJ2-7
v_gene: TRBV6-1
CDR3aa: CASRLGSSYEQYF
CDR3nt: TGTGCCAGCAGGCTGGGGAGCTCCTACGAGCAGTACTTC

abundance: .
d_gene: TRBD1
j_gene: TRBJ2-7
v_gene: TRBV5-1
CDR3aa: CASSLTGETYEQYF
CDR3nt: TGCGCCAGCAGCTTGACAGGGGAGACCTACGAGCAGTACTTC

abundance: .
d_gene: .
j_gene: TRBJ1-1
v_gene: TRBV11-2
CDR3aa: CASSHDRTRSSNTEAFF
CDR3nt: TGTGCCAGCAGCCACGACAGGACTCGATCCTCGAACACTGAAGCTTTCTTT

abundance: .
d_gene: TRBD2
j_gene: TRBJ2-2
v_gene: TRBV30
CDR3aa: CAWTAGTSLPTGELFF
CDR3nt: TGTGCCTGGACGGCCGGGACTAGCTTACCCACCGGGGAGCTGTTTTTT

abundance: .
d_gene: TRBD1
j_gene: TRBJ1-4
v_gene: TRBV5-1
CDR3aa: CASSLSIQGPNEKLFF
CDR3nt: TGCGCCAGCAGCTTGTCAATACAGGGGCCTAATGAAAAACTGTTTTTT

abundance: .
d_gene: .
j_gene: TRBJ2-7
v_gene: TRBV7-9
CDR3aa: CASSSPSRYEQYF
CDR3nt: TGTGCCAGCAGCTCTCCGTCTCGTTACGAGCAGTACTTC

abundance: .
d_gene: TRBD2
j_gene: TRBJ2-3
v_gene: TRBV29-1
CDR3aa: CSQRLAGGTDTQYF
CDR3nt: TGCAGCCAAAGACTAGCGGGGGGCACAGATACGCAGTATTTT

abundance: .
d_gene: .
j_gene: TRBJ1-5
v_gene: TRBV28
CDR3aa: CASRPWGSGSNQPQHF
CDR3nt: TGTGCCAGTAGACCCTGGGGTTCGGGGAGCAATCAGCCCCAGCATTTT

abundance: .
d_gene: TRBD1
j_gene: TRBJ1-1
v_gene: TRBV14
CDR3aa: CASSHGQGVNTEAFF
CDR3nt: TGTGCCAGCAGCCACGGACAGGGTGTGAACACTGAAGCTTTCTTT

abundance: .
d_gene: .
j_gene: TRBJ2-7
v_gene: TRBV25-1
CDR3aa: CASSENSPYEQYF
CDR3nt: TGTGCCAGCAGTGAGAACAGTCCCTACGAGCAGTACTTC

abundance: .
d_gene: TRBD1
j_gene: TRBJ1-1
v_gene: TRBV7-3
CDR3aa: CASSSPGQSLYEAFF
CDR3nt: TGTGCCAGCAGCTCACCGGGACAGTCGCTATATGAAGCTTTCTTT

abundance: .
d_gene: .
j_gene: TRBJ2-6
v_gene: TRBV11-3
CDR3aa: CASSPREAGANVLTF
CDR3nt: TGTGCCAGCAGCCCCCGAGAGGCTGGGGCCAACGTCCTGACTTTC

abundance: few
d_gene: .
j_gene: TRBJ1-1
v_gene: TRBV6-1
CDR3aa: CASSEQEILARTEAFF
CDR3nt: TGTGCCAGCAGCGAACAAGAAATCTTGGCTAGGACTGAAGCTTTCTTT

abundance: .
d_gene: .
j_gene: TRBJ2-7
v_gene: TRBV18
CDR3aa: CASSLIIRGVDYEQYF
CDR3nt: TGTGCCAGCTCACTGATCATCCGGGGAGTAGACTACGAGCAGTACTTC

abundance: .
d_gene: TRBD2
j_gene: TRBJ2-5
v_gene: TRBV19
CDR3aa: CASSIGLAGVETQYF
CDR3nt: TGTGCCAGTAGTATAGGCCTAGCGGGAGTAGAGACCCAGTACTTC

abundance: .
d_gene: TRBD2
j_gene: TRBJ2-3
v_gene: TRBV5-1
CDR3aa: CASSLGTSGVLGDTQYF
CDR3nt: TGCGCCAGCAGCTTGGGGACTAGCGGGGTTCTTGGAGATACGCAGTATTTT

abundance: .
d_gene: .
j_gene: TRBJ2-7
v_gene: TRBV6-5
CDR3aa: CASCSNQKAAYEQYF
CDR3nt: TGTGCCAGTTGTTCCAACCAGAAGGCGGCATACGAGCAGTACTTC

abundance: few
d_gene: TRBD1
j_gene: TRBJ1-1
v_gene: TRBV5-4
CDR3aa: CASSIGQGVIEAFF
CDR3nt: TGTGCCAGCAGCATTGGACAGGGGGTGATTGAAGCTTTCTTT

abundance: .
d_gene: TRBD2
j_gene: TRBJ2-3
v_gene: TRBV30
CDR3aa: CAWRGLASTDTQYF
CDR3nt: TGTGCCTGGAGGGGACTAGCGAGCACAGATACGCAGTATTTT

abundance: .
d_gene: .
j_gene: TRBJ2-7
v_gene: TRBV5-1
CDR3aa: CASSPVQADSYEQYF
CDR3nt: TGCGCCAGCAGCCCCGTGCAGGCCGACTCCTACGAGCAGTACTTC

abundance: .
d_gene: TRBD2
j_gene: TRBJ2-5
v_gene: TRBV29-1
CDR3aa: CSVVRGQETQYF
CDR3nt: TGCAGCGTTGTGCGGGGGCAAGAGACCCAGTACTTC

abundance: once
d_gene: .
j_gene: TRBJ2-1
v_gene: TRBV2
CDR3aa: CASSGGYEQFF
CDR3nt: TGTGCCAGCAGTGGGGGCTATGAGCAGTTCTTC

abundance: .
d_gene: .
j_gene: TRBJ2-7
v_gene: TRBV4-1
CDR3aa: CASSQVGSQYEQYF
CDR3nt: TGCGCCAGCAGCCAAGTTGGGAGTCAGTACGAGCAGTACTTC

abundance: .
d_gene: TRBD1
j_gene: TRBJ2-7
v_gene: TRBV5-1
CDR3aa: CASSPDRGAYEQYF
CDR3nt: TGCGCCAGCAGCCCCGACAGGGGTGCCTACGAGCAGTACTTC

abundance: .
d_gene: .
j_gene: TRBJ2-2
v_gene: TRBV29-1
CDR3aa: CSVGGRGGPGELFF
CDR3nt: TGCAGCGTGGGTGGGAGAGGGGGACCCGGGGAGCTGTTTTTT

abundance: few
d_gene: TRBD1
j_gene: TRBJ2-7
v_gene: TRBV28
CDR3aa: CASGDSADYEQYF
CDR3nt: TGTGCCAGCGGGGACAGTGCCGATTACGAGCAGTACTTC

abundance: .
d_gene: .
j_gene: TRBJ1-3
v_gene: TRBV19
CDR3aa: CASSIGGFSGNTIYF
CDR3nt: TGTGCCAGTAGTATCGGGGGGTTTTCTGGAAACACCATATATTTT

abundance: .
d_gene: .
j_gene: TRBJ1-2
v_gene: TRBV20-1
CDR3aa: CSAYRDGYTF
CDR3nt: TGCAGTGCGTACAGGGACGGCTACACCTTC

abundance: .
d_gene: .
j_gene: TRBJ2-7
v_gene: TRBV5-4
CDR3aa: CASSDLDSETYEQYF
CDR3nt: TGTGCCAGCAGCGACTTGGACAGCGAGACCTACGAGCAGTACTTC

abundance: .
d_gene: .
j_gene: TRBJ2-7
v_gene: TRBV20-1
CDR3aa: CSASLFEQYF
CDR3nt: TGCAGTGCTAGCCTCTTCGAGCAGTACTTC